This note documents a single T cell receptor beta chain sequence. Its matching antigen is unknown. TCRdb reprocessed the 5' RACE reads with MiXCR, giving one entry per CDR3 protein. Here the sample spans 650,000 to 750,000 distinct CDR3 sequences, approximately 21% being singletons. This specimen belongs to a study of identical twins. General study points: Carriage of fewer insertions was seen in abundant cord blood beta clonotypes, whereas memory repertoires showed none. Modeled out-of-frame TCR alpha sharing in monozygotic twins fell below observed levels.

The sample also formed part of further work on T cells expressing NK-cell markers. From that report: Among CD8+ T cells from over 5 donors, dominant NKG2C+ clonotypes accounted for about 1.0-7.0%.

The sequence was obtained from a young woman in good health. The specimen sequenced was PBMCs.

The CDR3 here is CASSNRDLKREQYF. In DNA, the CDR3 is TGTGCCAGCAGCAACCGGGACTTAAAAAGGGAGCAGTACTTC. The genes are TRBV21-1 and TRBJ2-7; the DNA was not compared with TRBD2, the D call given in the table. TRBV21-1 is assigned pseudogene status. This CDR3 has 14 amino acids.